The clone carrying this T cell receptor (beta chain) was counted a single time. Data came from immunoSEQ multiplex PCR; TCRdb stores just in-frame clones and leaves some out. The table has tens of thousands of clones, 96% seen once. The entry originates in a study of technical replicates of blood from a few donors. The sample consisted of T cells isolated from PBMCs. This TCR was recovered from a human donor in good health.

The CDR3 loop is CASSLGDRVGLQHF. DNA for the CDR3: TGTGCCAGCAGCTTAGGGGACAGGGTGGGTCTGCAGCATTTT. J is TRBJ1-5 and V is TRBV7-9; 9 nucleotides line up with TRBD1. CDR3 length: 14 amino acids. Germline values: CDR1 SEHNR, CDR2 FQNEAQ (reference sequence). With 1 base clipped from V and 13 bases from J, the junction kept 8 bases outside the gene matches.